Listed below are T cell receptor beta chains from one sample, sequenced in a study of blood T cell repertoires in COVID-19. The table came from immunoSEQ multiplex PCR; TCRdb's copy has only in-frame clones and leaves some out. The sample includes 310,000 or so clones, about 83% of them seen just once. The specimen sequenced was PBMCs or T cells enriched from blood (not recorded which). The receptors were gathered from a middle-aged woman who had recovered from COVID-19. CDR3s include the opening cysteine and the closing phenylalanine or tryptophan. The D gene is left open where the match is weak. Rows may omit the clone size; those that give it use once, few, many or a size class.

D	size	J	V	DNA	CDR3
TRBD2	NA	TRBJ2-7	TRBV5-4	TGTGCCAGCAGCCCGGGCGGGGGATACGAGCAGTACTTC	CASSPGGGYEQYF
NA	NA	TRBJ2-3	TRBV25-1	TGTCCACGAGGGGGTCTTTGTACAGATACGCAGTATTTT	CPRGGLCTDTQYF
TRBD1	NA	TRBJ1-4	TRBV6-2/TRBV6-3	TGTGCCAGCAGTTCTCCGACAGGGGATAATGAAAAACTGTTTTTT	CASSSPTGDNEKLFF
NA	NA	TRBJ2-3	TRBV2	TGTGCCAGCAGTCCCCGAGGAGGCACGGGCACAGATACGCAGTATTTT	CASSPRGGTGTDTQYF
TRBD2	NA	TRBJ2-6	TRBV7-2	TGTGCCAGCAGCTTAGGGCTAGCGGGGAGCTCTGGGGCCAACGTCCTGACTTTC	CASSLGLAGSSGANVLTF
NA	NA	TRBJ1-2	TRBV5-5	TGTGCCAGCAGCTTCTGGCGGAATGGTGGCTACACCTTC	CASSFWRNGGYTF
TRBD1	NA	TRBJ2-2	TRBV5-1	TGCGCCAGCAGCTCCGGGACAGTACAGAACACCGGGGAGCTGTTTTTT	CASSSGTVQNTGELFF
NA	once	TRBJ2-2	TRBV24-1	TGTGCCACCAGTGACCAATACCAGGACTCGGAGCTGTTTTTT	CATSDQYQDSELFF
TRBD1	NA	TRBJ1-1	TRBV9	TGTGCCAGCAGCGCCCAGGGGGCAGGCACTGAAGCTTTCTTT	CASSAQGAGTEAFF
NA	NA	TRBJ2-3	TRBV10-3	TGTGCCACCCAGACTATTGGCGGGGGCTTTAGCACAGATACGCAGTATTTT	CATQTIGGGFSTDTQYF
TRBD1	NA	TRBJ2-1	TRBV7-2	TGTGCCAGCAGCCTAGGGACAGGGGTAAGCAATGAGCAGTTCTTC	CASSLGTGVSNEQFF
NA	NA	TRBJ2-5	TRBV2	TGTGCCAGCAGTGAAACAAGGGCCAAGGGGGAGACCCAGTACTTC	CASSETRAKGETQYF
NA	NA	TRBJ2-5	TRBV18	TGTGCCAGCTCACCAGAGGAAGAGACCCAGTACTTC	CASSPEEETQYF
TRBD1	NA	TRBJ2-7	TRBV6-5	TGTGCCAGCAGTTATAATGGGCAGGGGGTCATCCACGAGCAGTACTTC	CASSYNGQGVIHEQYF
NA	NA	TRBJ1-2	TRBV11-3	TGTGCCAGCAGCCATCCGGGGGGTGGCTACACCTTC	CASSHPGGGYTF
TRBD1	NA	TRBJ2-1	TRBV24-1	TGTGCCACCAGTGGTCCGGGACAGGGGTTGAATGAGCAGTTCTTC	CATSGPGQGLNEQFF
NA	NA	TRBJ2-3	TRBV19	TGTGCCAGTAGTATAGAGCGGAGCACAGATACGCAGTATTTT	CASSIERSTDTQYF
NA	NA	TRBJ1-5	TRBV6-6	TGTGCCAGCAGTTACAGGGAGGGACAGCCCCAGCATTTT	CASSYREGQPQHF
NA	NA	TRBJ2-7	TRBV4-3	TGCGCCAGCAGCCAACAGGCCGGGACTTTCCCGACCTACGAGCAGTACTTC	CASSQQAGTFPTYEQYF
NA	NA	TRBJ2-3	TRBV4-3	TGCGCCAGCAGCCAAGATGCGGCAGATACGCAGTATTTT	CASSQDAADTQYF
NA	once	TRBJ1-2	TRBV18	TGTGCCAGCTCACCGTTCAGGGTTGACTATGGCTACACCTTC	CASSPFRVDYGYTF
TRBD2	NA	TRBJ2-3	TRBV7-3	TGTGCCAGCAGCTTAGGGAGACTAGCGGGGGTTGTAGATACGCAGTATTTT	CASSLGRLAGVVDTQYF
TRBD2	NA	TRBJ2-5	TRBV7-2	TGTGCCAGCAGCTTAGGGCTAGCGGGAGCCCAAGAGACCCAGTACTTC	CASSLGLAGAQETQYF
TRBD2	NA	TRBJ2-7	TRBV7-2	TGTGCCAGCAGCGGGGGACTAGCGGGACGCGAGCAGTACTTC	CASSGGLAGREQYF
TRBD2	NA	TRBJ2-3	TRBV6-5	TGTGCCAGCAGTTACCGGGAGGGGGCAGATACGCAGTATTTT	CASSYREGADTQYF
NA	once	TRBJ1-5	TRBV19	TGTGCCAGTAGTAGGCCGACAGGTTCCCAGCATTTT	CASSRPTGSQHF
NA	NA	TRBJ2-5	TRBV5-1	TGCGCCAGCAGCTTAGGATTACGCGGCGAGACCCAGTACTTC	CASSLGLRGETQYF
TRBD2	NA	TRBJ2-1	TRBV19	TGTGCCAGTAGTCTCCGGGACTATGGTGGTGAGCAGTTCTTC	CASSLRDYGGEQFF
TRBD2	NA	TRBJ2-3	TRBV20-1	TGCAGTGCTAGTCCACTTGGACTAGCTAAGCAGTATTTT	CSASPLGLAKQYF
TRBD2	NA	TRBJ2-2	TRBV14	TGTGCCAGCAGCCAAGGTGGGAGGGCCGCCGGGGAGCTGTTTTTT	CASSQGGRAAGELFF
TRBD1	NA	TRBJ1-2	TRBV4-1	TGCGCCAGCAGCCAAGATGGACAGGTGGGGGGCTACACCTTC	CASSQDGQVGGYTF
NA	NA	TRBJ1-1	TRBV5-4	TGTGCCAGCAGCTTGGAGATTGGCAGGGTGAACACTGAAGCTTTCTTT	CASSLEIGRVNTEAFF
TRBD2	once	TRBJ2-5	TRBV20-1	TGCAGTGCTAGTGGACTAGCGGGAAGGGGGCAAGAGACCCAGTACTTC	CSASGLAGRGQETQYF
NA	NA	TRBJ2-7	TRBV14	TGTGCCAGCAGCCAAGAGTATTACTACGAGCAGTACTTC	CASSQEYYYEQYF
NA	NA	TRBJ1-4	TRBV28	TGTGCCAGCAGTCCCGGGATCCTAAGGCGTAATGAAAAACTGTTTTTT	CASSPGILRRNEKLFF
NA	NA	TRBJ1-6	TRBV28	TGTGCCAGCACGAGTAGCTCCTATAATTCACCCCTCCACTTT	CASTSSSYNSPLHF
NA	once	TRBJ2-7	TRBV7-9	TGTGCCAGCAGCGCCGGGGGCGAGCAGTACTTC	CASSAGGEQYF
TRBD2	NA	TRBJ2-5	TRBV7-2	TGTGCCAGCAGCCACGAATGGACTAGCGGCCGGAGTTTAGAGACCCAGTACTTC	CASSHEWTSGRSLETQYF
NA	NA	TRBJ2-3	TRBV6-5	TGTGCCAGCAGTTACTCCGTAGCATTAAACACAGATACGCAGTATTTT	CASSYSVALNTDTQYF
NA	NA	TRBJ2-6	TRBV5-1	TGCGCCAGCGCACCTCATGGGGGCTCCAGCTCTGGGGCCAACGTCCTGACTTTC	CASAPHGGSSSGANVLTF
TRBD1	NA	TRBJ1-6	TRBV28	TGTGCCAGCACCTTCTGGGGACAGAATAATTCACCCCTCCACTTT	CASTFWGQNNSPLHF
NA	NA	TRBJ1-2	TRBV24-1	TGTGCCACCAGTGAGGGACACAACTATGGCTACACCTTC	CATSEGHNYGYTF
TRBD2	NA	TRBJ2-5	TRBV19	TGTGCCAGTAGTATGACTAGCGGGAGAGGAGAGACCCAGTACTTC	CASSMTSGRGETQYF
TRBD1	NA	TRBJ2-7	TRBV7-9	TGTGCCAGCAGCTTAAAGGGGGCGGGCAACGAGCAGTACTTC	CASSLKGAGNEQYF
NA	NA	TRBJ2-7	TRBV10-1	TGCGCCAGCAGTGAGGGAGAGACGGAGAACGAGCAGTACTTC	CASSEGETENEQYF
NA	few	TRBJ2-2	TRBV6-2/TRBV6-3	TGTGCCAGCAGTTCTCCGAACACCGGGGAGCTGTTTTTT	CASSSPNTGELFF
NA	NA	TRBJ2-4	TRBV27	TGTGCCAGCAGTTTCGCGGGAGCCAAAAACATTCAGTACTTC	CASSFAGAKNIQYF
NA	NA	TRBJ2-5	TRBV5-4	TGTGCCAGCAGCTTGTGGCAGGCCCAAGAGACCCAGTACTTC	CASSLWQAQETQYF
NA	NA	TRBJ1-1	TRBV19	TGTGCCAGTCTTCATTGGGGGGCGGGAGGCACTGAAGCTTTCTTT	CASLHWGAGGTEAFF
NA	NA	TRBJ1-5	TRBV27	TGTGCCAGCAGGCCGAAGGGAGTCCTTAGCAATCAGCCCCAGCATTTT	CASRPKGVLSNQPQHF
NA	NA	TRBJ1-1	TRBV28	TGTGCCAGCAGACGATTTGGGCCAAACACTGAAGCTTTCTTT	CASRRFGPNTEAFF
NA	NA	TRBJ1-1	TRBV7-8	TGTGCCAGCAGCTCCCCCCAGGGCCGAAACACTGAAGCTTTCTTT	CASSSPQGRNTEAFF
NA	NA	TRBJ2-7	TRBV6-5	TGTGCCAGCAGTACTCAGGGGTCCTACGAGCAGTACTTC	CASSTQGSYEQYF
NA	NA	TRBJ2-7	TRBV30	TGTGCCTGGAGTCAGGGGAGCGGGACCTACGAGCAGTACTTC	CAWSQGSGTYEQYF
NA	NA	TRBJ2-1	TRBV27	TGTGCCAGCAGTTTCCGTGAGAAAGCTGAGCAGTTCTTC	CASSFREKAEQFF
NA	NA	TRBJ2-2	TRBV19	TGTGCCAGTAGTATAGATCTGGTAGGGACTTCCGCGAACACCGGGGAGCTGTTTTTT	CASSIDLVGTSANTGELFF
NA	NA	TRBJ2-1	TRBV20-1	TGCAGTGCTAGTTCCGATCCAGCGAGCTCCTACAATGAGCAGTTCTTC	CSASSDPASSYNEQFF
TRBD2	NA	TRBJ2-1	TRBV5-1	TGCGCCAGCAGCTCGGGGACTAGCCTCGCTTCCCGAAATGAGCAGTTCTTC	CASSSGTSLASRNEQFF
TRBD2	few	TRBJ2-1	TRBV7-9	TGTGCCAGCAGCTACCTAGCGGGGTCCTCCTACAATGAGCAGTTCTTC	CASSYLAGSSYNEQFF